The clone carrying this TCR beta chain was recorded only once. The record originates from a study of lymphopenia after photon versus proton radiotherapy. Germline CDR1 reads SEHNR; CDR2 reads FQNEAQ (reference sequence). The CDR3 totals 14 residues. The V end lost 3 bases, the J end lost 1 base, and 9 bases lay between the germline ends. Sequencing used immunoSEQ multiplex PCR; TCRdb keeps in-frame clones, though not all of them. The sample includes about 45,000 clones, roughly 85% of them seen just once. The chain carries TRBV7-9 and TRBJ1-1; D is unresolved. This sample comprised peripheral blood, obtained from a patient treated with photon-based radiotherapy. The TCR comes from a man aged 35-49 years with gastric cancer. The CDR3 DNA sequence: TGTGCCAGCAGCTTTAACCGCCCGAACACTGAAGCTTTCTTT. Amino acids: CASSFNRPNTEAFF.